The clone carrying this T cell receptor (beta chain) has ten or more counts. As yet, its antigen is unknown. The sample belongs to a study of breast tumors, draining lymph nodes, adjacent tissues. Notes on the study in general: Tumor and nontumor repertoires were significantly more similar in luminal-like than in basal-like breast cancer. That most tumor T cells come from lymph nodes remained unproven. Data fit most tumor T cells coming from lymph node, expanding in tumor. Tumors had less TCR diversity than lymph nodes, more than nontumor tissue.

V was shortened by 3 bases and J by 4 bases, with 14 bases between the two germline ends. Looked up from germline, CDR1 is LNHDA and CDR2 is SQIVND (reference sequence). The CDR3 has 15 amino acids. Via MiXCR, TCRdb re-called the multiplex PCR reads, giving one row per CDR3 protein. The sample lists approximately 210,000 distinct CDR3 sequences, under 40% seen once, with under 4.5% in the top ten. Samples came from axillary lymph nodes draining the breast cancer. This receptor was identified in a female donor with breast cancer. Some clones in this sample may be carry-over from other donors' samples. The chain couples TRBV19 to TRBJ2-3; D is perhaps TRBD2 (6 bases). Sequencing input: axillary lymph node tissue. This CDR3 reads CASSMGTTSSDTQYF. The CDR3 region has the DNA TGTGCCAGTAGTATGGGGACCACTAGCTCAGATACGCAGTATTTT.